The 32 T cell receptor beta chains presented below share a single source sample, sequenced in a study of T cell responses to AZD1222 COVID-19 vaccine. Profiling relied on immunoSEQ multiplex PCR, and the TCRdb table lists in-frame clones only, not all of them. The sample records approximately 100,000 clones, around 94% being singletons. This sample comprised peripheral blood, obtained on day 0 of AZD1222 vaccination. The receptor source for this set is an adult in good health.

The V and J genes are TRBV6-4 and TRBJ2-1, with D perhaps TRBD1 (6 bases). The CDR3 loop spans 15 amino acids. CDR1 is MRHNA and CDR2 is SNTAGT in the germline V gene. Trimming shortened V by 3 bases and J by 7 bases, and 16 bases separated the two germline ends. CDR3 nucleotides: TGTGCCAGCAGTGAGAATAATATACAGGGAAATGAGCAGTTCTTC. Its protein product is CASSENNIQGNEQFF.

The chain is built from TRBV19 and TRBJ2-7; D is uncertain. This CDR3 region has 14 residues. Germline CDR1 reads LNHDA; CDR2 reads SQIVND (reference sequence). Trimming removed 2 bases from V and 2 bases from J, with 10 bases in between. The CDR3 reads CASSIRPGAYEQYF. The CDR3 nucleotides read TGTGCCAGTAGTATAAGACCTGGGGCCTACGAGCAGTACTTC.

The chain employs TRBV7-2 and TRBJ2-3, with TRBD2 matching over 8 bases. Germline CDR1 is SGHTA and CDR2 is FQGNSA. CDR3 length equals 15 residues. Trimming cost V 4 bases and J 1 base; bases outside gene matches: 4. DNA of the CDR3: TGTGCCAGCAGCTACAAAGCGGGAGGCACAGATACGCAGTATTTT. Its protein product is CASSYKAGGTDTQYF.

The chain employs TRBV6-1 and TRBJ1-4; weak D call: TRBD1 (5 bases). Trimming stripped 4 bases from V and 5 bases from J, with 17 bases between. CDR1 and CDR2 (germline): MNHNS, SASEGT. The CDR3 covers 16 residues. DNA of the CDR3: TGTGCCAGCAGTGTACAAACGGGATGGGGGAATGAAAAACTGTTTTTT. This gives the protein CASSVQTGWGNEKLFF.

The V call is TRBV7-3, the J call TRBJ2-2; D not resolved. CDR3 size: 15 residues. CDR1 SGHTA and CDR2 FQGTGA come from the germline V gene. V shed 5 bases and J shed 1 base, with 11 bases lying between them. DNA of the CDR3: TGTGCCAGCAGCCCCTCGCAGGAGAACACCGGGGAGCTGTTTTTT. Encoded protein: CASSPSQENTGELFF.

The chain uses TRBV10-2 and TRBJ2-3, with 7 bases lining up with TRBD2. The V gene's germline CDR1 is WSHSY and CDR2 SAAADI. CDR3 size: 18 residues. V lost 0 bases to trimming and J lost 1 base; unmatched junction nucleotides: 10. The DNA for the CDR3 is TGCGCCAGCAGTGAGTCGGGAGGGCGAAGTTTTGGCACAGATACGCAGTATTTT. It yields the protein CASSESGGRSFGTDTQYF.

V is TRBV28 and J is TRBJ2-7; D is possibly TRBD1 (6 bases). Germline V gene sequence: CDR1 MDHEN, CDR2 SYDVKM. The V end was cut by 5 bases, the J end by 0 bases, with 17 bases between. CDR3 length: 16 amino acids. CDR3: CASSPFFGGHSYEQYF. CDR3 nucleotide sequence: TGTGCCAGCAGTCCTTTCTTTGGGGGCCACTCCTACGAGCAGTACTTC. The variable domain in full, with the rest retrieved from reference TRBV28 and TRBJ2-7, is DVKVTQSSRYLVKRTGEKVFLECVQDMDHENMFWYRQDPGLGLRLIYFSYDVKMKEKGDIPEGYSVSREKKERFSLILESASTNQTSMYLCASSPFFGGHSYEQYFGPGTRLTVT.

The chain uses TRBV6-1 and TRBJ1-2; D remains ambiguous. CDR1 and CDR2 (germline): MNHNS, SASEGT. This CDR3 has 15 amino acids. V gave up 0 bases and J gave up 7 bases, with 15 bases separating them. The CDR3 reads CASSEAGQAVVGYTF. CDR3 bases: TGTGCCAGCAGTGAAGCTGGCCAGGCGGTAGTTGGCTACACCTTC.

J is TRBJ2-1 and V is TRBV15, with 8 positions matching TRBD2. The CDR3 runs 16 residues. Germline CDR1 and CDR2: LNHNV and YYDKDF (reference sequence). The V and J ends lost 3 bases and 5 bases, in that order; junction bases with no gene match: 9. CDR3 sequence reads: CATSRGSGGPNNEQFF. The DNA of the CDR3 is TGTGCCACCAGCAGGGGGAGCGGGGGACCCAACAATGAGCAGTTCTTC. The whole variable domain, filled in from reference TRBV15 and TRBJ2-1, reads DAMVIQNPRYQVTQFGKPVTLSCSQTLNHNVMYWYQQKSSQAPKLLFHYYDKDFNNEADTPDNFQSRRPNTSFCFLDIRSPGLGDTAMYLCATSRGSGGPNNEQFFGPGTRLTVL.

This chain connects TRBV9 to TRBJ1-3; D is undetermined. CDR1 SGDLS and CDR2 YYNGEE come from the germline V gene. The CDR3 is 15 amino acids. The ends were cut back, 1 base at V and 0 bases at J, with 8 bases in the middle. In DNA, the CDR3 is TGTGCCAGCAGCGTAACACCAGCCTCTGGAAACACCATATATTTT. This gives the protein CASSVTPASGNTIYF.

CDR3 bases: TGTGCCTGGAGTCCCGGGCAAGTTCGCGCAACTAATGAAAAACTGTTTTTT. This sequence encodes CAWSPGQVRATNEKLFF. This chain connects TRBV30 to TRBJ1-4; D remains ambiguous. In germline, CDR1 is GTSNPN, CDR2 SVGIG (reference sequence). This CDR3 is built from 17 residues. Trimming cost V 2 bases and J 0 bases, with 16 bases left between them.

This sequence joins TRBV5-1 and TRBJ1-4; 8 positions agree with TRBD1. The germline V gene encodes CDR1 SGHRS and CDR2 YFSETQ. V was pared by 4 bases and J by 5 bases, with 4 bases of the junction left unmatched. CDR3 size: 14 residues. CDR3 in DNA: TGCGCCAGCAGCATCGGACAGGGAAATGAAAAACTGTTTTTT. Its translation: CASSIGQGNEKLFF.

V gene TRBV27 combines with J gene TRBJ1-5; 8 bases are a match to TRBD1. The CDR3 is 15 amino acids. Trimming cost V 4 bases and J 4 bases; bases outside gene matches: 6. CDR1 and CDR2 from the germline V gene are MNHEY and SMNVEV (reference sequence). CDR3 sequence (DNA): TGTGCCAGCAGTTCCGGACAGGGTGGTAATCAGCCCCAGCATTTT. Translation gives CASSSGQGGNQPQHF.

J is TRBJ1-1 and V is TRBV6-5; 11 positions agree with TRBD1. V shed 6 bases, J shed 6 bases, and the junction held 9 bases outside the gene matches. CDR3 length equals 15 residues. Germline loops: CDR1 MNHEY, CDR2 SVGAGI. CDR3 region: CASSGGQGGRAEAFF. The CDR3 bases are TGTGCCAGCAGCGGGGGACAGGGGGGTCGGGCTGAAGCTTTCTTT.

This chain uses TRBV28 with TRBJ1-2; possibly TRBD1 for D (6 bases). The CDR3 has 14 amino acids. V was shortened by 6 bases and J by 4 bases, with 15 bases between the two germline ends. Per the germline V gene, CDR1 is MDHEN and CDR2 is SYDVKM. CDR3 loop: CASSSDSRSYGYTF. CDR3 nucleotide sequence: TGTGCCAGCAGCTCGGACAGTCGAAGCTATGGCTACACCTTC.

CDR3 in DNA: TGTGCCAGCAGTGAGCGGGGGGGCCCAGATACGCAGTATTTT. Translated, it gives CASSERGGPDTQYF. The chain combines TRBV6-4 with TRBJ2-3, with TRBD2 matching 9 bases. Per germline, CDR1 MRHNA and CDR2 SNTAGT. The CDR3 is 14 residues long. J lost 4 bases, V lost 3 bases, and 2 bases had no gene match.

The V gene is TRBV7-6, the J gene TRBJ2-1; a weak D match, TRBD2 (6 bases). The CDR3 loop spans 15 amino acids. V lost 0 bases and J lost 4, with 10 bases in between. The germline gives CDR1 SGHVS, CDR2 FNYEAQ. The CDR3 DNA is TGTGCCAGCAGCTTAGCCGGGACTTCGTACAATGAGCAGTTCTTC. Protein product: CASSLAGTSYNEQFF.

The chain has TRBV19 and TRBJ1-1; tentative D call: TRBD1 (5 bases). V shed 5 bases and J shed 10 bases, with 14 bases lying between them. CDR3 length: 12 residues. Germline CDR1 and CDR2: LNHDA and SQIVND (reference sequence). CDR3 in DNA: TGTGCCAGTAGTCCAGGGAATCGGGGAGCTTTCTTT. Residues: CASSPGNRGAFF.

The chain employs TRBV5-6 and TRBJ1-6, with 8 bases that match TRBD1. From germline, CDR1 is SGHDT and CDR2 YYEEEE. V shed 4 bases, J shed 8 bases, and the junction held 5 bases outside the gene matches. This CDR3 region has 14 residues. In nucleotides, the CDR3 is TGTGCCAGCAGCGGGGGACAGGACGATTCACCCCTCCACTTT. This translates into CASSGGQDDSPLHF.

The chain has TRBV12-3 or TRBV12-4 and TRBJ1-2; D unresolved. This CDR3 region has 12 residues. V shed 5 bases and J shed 7 bases, with 11 bases lying between them. CDR3 residues: CASSPTRSGYTF. The CDR3 DNA is TGTGCCAGCAGTCCAACCCGTAGTGGCTACACCTTC.

CDR3 amino acids: CASSFNQGARNGYTF. The CDR3 nucleotides read TGTGCCAGCAGTTTTAATCAGGGGGCGCGCAATGGCTACACCTTC. The chain carries TRBV7-2 and TRBJ1-2; 8 bases are shared with TRBD1. Germline assignment: CDR1 SGHTA and CDR2 FQGNSA. V shed 6 bases, J shed 6 bases, and the junction held 12 bases outside the gene matches. CDR3 length: 15 amino acids.

The rearrangement links TRBV5-8 to TRBJ1-2, with TRBD1 matching over 8 bases. This CDR3 is built from 13 residues. V was pared by 3 bases and J by 6 bases, with 4 bases of the junction left unmatched. Germline assignment: CDR1 SGHTS and CDR2 YDEGEE. DNA for the CDR3: TGTGCCAGCAGCTCAAGACAGGGGAATGGCTACACCTTC. It is translated as CASSSRQGNGYTF.

The chain carries TRBV2 and TRBJ1-1; D is ambiguous. The CDR3 extends over 12 amino acids. The germline CDR1 and CDR2 sequences are SNHLY and FYNNEI. V lost 4 bases and J 10 bases, leaving 13 bases between the germline ends. The CDR3 sequence: CASSGYVLGAFF. CDR3 in DNA: TGTGCCAGCAGTGGGTACGTTCTGGGAGCTTTCTTT.

The chain joins TRBV7-8 to TRBJ1-1; 8 positions match TRBD1. J lost 8 bases, V lost 1 base, and 0 bases had no gene match. Germline CDR1 is SGHVS and CDR2 is FQNEAQ. The CDR3 covers 12 residues. For the CDR3, the DNA is TGTGCCAGCAGCTTAGGACAGGGGGAAGCTTTCTTT. This encodes CASSLGQGEAFF.

The chain couples TRBV9 to TRBJ1-6, with TRBD1 identical over 9 bases. The CDR3 contains 14 residues. The V gene's germline CDR1 is SGDLS and CDR2 YYNGEE. J gave up 8 bases and V 3 bases, and 3 bases lay outside the gene matches. Here the CDR3 reads CASSAGQGDSPLHF. The CDR3 nucleotides read TGTGCCAGCAGCGCGGGACAGGGAGATTCACCCCTCCACTTT.

The J gene is TRBJ2-7, the V gene TRBV7-3; D uncertain. Germline V gene sequence: CDR1 SGHTA, CDR2 FQGTGA. The CDR3 spans 15 residues. Deletions cut 1 base from V and 1 base from J, with 11 bases between. The CDR3 region is CASSLNPGVSYEQYF. CDR3 DNA sequence: TGTGCCAGCAGCTTAAATCCCGGAGTGTCCTACGAGCAGTACTTC.

This chain connects TRBV27 to TRBJ1-2; tentatively, D is TRBD1 (5 bases). V gave up 6 bases and J gave up 5 bases, with 25 bases separating them. The CDR3 runs to 17 residues. Germline CDR1 is MNHEY and CDR2 is SMNVEV (reference sequence). CDR3 DNA: TGTGCCAGCAGATCCCCCACGAGACAGACGAAGGGGTATGGCTACACCTTC. Its translation is CASRSPTRQTKGYGYTF.

The count of this clone is one. The chain uses TRBV6-5 and TRBJ1-2; D gene unclear. Trimming pared 8 bases from V and 4 bases from J, leaving 17 bases between. The CDR3 is 14 residues long. The germline CDR1 and CDR2 sequences are MNHEY and SVGAGI. The CDR3 sequence: CASLLTDGSYGYTF. CDR3 bases: TGTGCCAGCCTTTTAACAGATGGGTCCTATGGCTACACCTTC.

In DNA form, the CDR3 reads TGTGCCAGCAGCTTTTCTAACACTGAAGCTTTCTTT. Its protein product is CASSFSNTEAFF. This chain links TRBV7-9 with TRBJ1-1; D unclear. CDR3 length equals 12 residues. CDR1 is SEHNR and CDR2 is FQNEAQ in the germline V gene (reference sequence). Trimming removed 3 bases at V and 2 bases at J, with 4 bases between. The full variable domain, its missing parts supplied by reference TRBV7-9 and TRBJ1-1, is DTGVSQNPRHKITKRGQNVTFRCDPISEHNRLYWYRQTLGQGPEFLTYFQNEAQLEKSRLLSDRFSAERPKGSFSTLEIQRTEQGDSAMYLCASSFSNTEAFFGQGTRLTVV.

The V gene is TRBV6-1, the J gene TRBJ2-1, with no clear D. Per the germline V gene, CDR1 is MNHNS and CDR2 is SASEGT. The CDR3 totals 14 residues. Trimming took off 1 base at V and 8 bases at J, with 12 bases between the two ends. The CDR3 region has the DNA TGTGCCAGCAGTGAAGGGTTTCAAGGCGATGAGCAGTTCTTC. Translated: CASSEGFQGDEQFF.

The gene calls are TRBV2 and TRBJ1-6, with a tentative D call TRBD1 (5 bases). V lost 8 bases and J lost 7, with 6 bases in between. The CDR3 is 11 amino acids. Germline CDR1 reads SNHLY; CDR2 reads FYNNEI. The CDR3 here is CASAGNSPLHF. CDR3 coding DNA: TGTGCCAGCGCAGGGAATTCACCCCTCCACTTT.

This chain uses TRBV9 with TRBJ1-4; 9 bases are a match to TRBD1. V shed 8 bases, J shed 0 bases, and the junction held 2 bases outside the gene matches. Germline lookup yields CDR1 SGDLS and CDR2 YYNGEE. This CDR3 contains 14 residues. Here the CDR3 reads CASGQGSTNEKLFF. Written as DNA, the CDR3 is TGTGCCAGTGGACAGGGGTCAACTAATGAAAAACTGTTTTTT.